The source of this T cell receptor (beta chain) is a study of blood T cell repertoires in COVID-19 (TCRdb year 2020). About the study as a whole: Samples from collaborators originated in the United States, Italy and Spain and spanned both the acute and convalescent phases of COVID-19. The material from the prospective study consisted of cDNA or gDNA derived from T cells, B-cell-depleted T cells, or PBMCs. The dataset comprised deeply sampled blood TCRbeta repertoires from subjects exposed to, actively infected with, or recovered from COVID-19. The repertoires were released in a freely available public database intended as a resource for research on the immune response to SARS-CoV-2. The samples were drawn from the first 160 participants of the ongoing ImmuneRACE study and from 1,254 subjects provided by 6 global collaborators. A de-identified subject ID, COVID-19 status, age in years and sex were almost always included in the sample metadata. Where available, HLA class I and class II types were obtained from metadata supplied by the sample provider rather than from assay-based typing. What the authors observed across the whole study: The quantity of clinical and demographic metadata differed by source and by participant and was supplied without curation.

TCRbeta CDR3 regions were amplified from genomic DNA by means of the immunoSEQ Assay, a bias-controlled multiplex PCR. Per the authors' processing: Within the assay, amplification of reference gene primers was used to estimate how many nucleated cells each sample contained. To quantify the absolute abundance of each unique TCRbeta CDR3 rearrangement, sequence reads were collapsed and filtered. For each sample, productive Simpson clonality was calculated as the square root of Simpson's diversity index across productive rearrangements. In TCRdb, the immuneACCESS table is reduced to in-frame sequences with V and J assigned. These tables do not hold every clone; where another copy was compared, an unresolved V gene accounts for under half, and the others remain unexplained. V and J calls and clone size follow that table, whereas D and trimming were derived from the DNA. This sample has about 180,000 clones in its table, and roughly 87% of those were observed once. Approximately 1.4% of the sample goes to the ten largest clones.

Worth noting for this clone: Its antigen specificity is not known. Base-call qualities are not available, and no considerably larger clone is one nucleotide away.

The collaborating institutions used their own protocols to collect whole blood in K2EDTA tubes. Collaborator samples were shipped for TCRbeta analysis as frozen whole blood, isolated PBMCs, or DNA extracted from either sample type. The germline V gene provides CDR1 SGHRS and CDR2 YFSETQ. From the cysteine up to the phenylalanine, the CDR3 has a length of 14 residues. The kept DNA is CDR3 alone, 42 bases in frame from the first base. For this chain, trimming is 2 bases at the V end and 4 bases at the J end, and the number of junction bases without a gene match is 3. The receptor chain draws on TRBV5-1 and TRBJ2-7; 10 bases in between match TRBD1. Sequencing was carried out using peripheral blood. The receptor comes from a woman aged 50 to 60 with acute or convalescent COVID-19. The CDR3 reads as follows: CASSLRTGGYEQYF. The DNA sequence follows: TGCGCCAGCAGCTTAAGGACAGGGGGGTACGAGCAGTACTTC.